This record looks at one T cell receptor (beta chain) sequence and its context. Its antigen is unknown. This record belongs to a study of T cells in localized non-small cell lung cancer. Study-level points and caveats: Greater T cell density in blood accompanied longer overall survival. Adjacent uninvolved lung tissue had the highest T cell clonality, exceeding tumor. When the top 100 tumor clones were examined, a median approximately 59 of them also appeared in the adjacent lung, which was paired and uninvolved.

Germline loops: CDR1 MNHEY, CDR2 SVGAGI. V was trimmed by 6 bases and J by 3 bases, leaving 14 bases between them. The CDR3 spans 15 residues. Profiling relied on immunoSEQ multiplex PCR, and the TCRdb table lists in-frame clones only, not all of them. The repertoire includes about 70,000 clones, around 85% of them detected once, and around a fifth sits in the top ten. The sequenced sample was peripheral blood, obtained before any cancer treatment. The source of this sequence is a male donor aged 60 or over with stage III squamous cell lung carcinoma. This rearrangement joins TRBV6-5 to TRBJ2-2; a possible D gene is TRBD2 (7 bases). CDR3 amino acids: CASSESGGHTGELFF. CDR3 coding DNA: TGTGCCAGCAGCGAGTCGGGGGGCCACACCGGGGAGCTGTTTTTT.